This TCR beta chain was sequenced in a study of identical twins. Findings and limits, study-wide: Twins shared out-of-frame alpha sequences with excess low generation probability. Excess twin sharing in beta out-of-frame sequences was weaker. Fewer insertions were carried by abundant cord blood beta clonotypes, but none was seen in memory repertoires.

The CDR3 spans 14 residues. With 0 bases removed from V and 4 bases from J, the gap between germline ends came to 9 bases. CDR1 KGHSH and CDR2 LQKENI come from the germline V gene. TCRdb re-analysed the 5' RACE reads in MiXCR, keeping a single row per CDR3 protein. The repertoire holds fewer than 550,000 distinct CDR3 sequences, with nearly 15% as singletons. Note on this clonotype: The antigen remains unidentified.

These data were also filed under a second study, of yellow fever vaccine responses in identical twins.

J is TRBJ2-5 and V is TRBV18; D uncertain. Input material: CD4+ T cells sorted from blood. The receptor was isolated from a woman younger than 35 in good health. This CDR3 reads CASSPPGSPETQYF. The CDR3 DNA sequence: TGTGCCAGCTCACCACCGGGTAGCCCAGAGACCCAGTACTTC.